The 29 T cell receptor beta chains presented below share a single source sample, sequenced in a study of cytomegalovirus exposure and HLA in healthy donors. It was with 60 Vbeta and 13 Jbeta primers that the PCR ran. Assay used: immunoSEQ multiplex PCR; TCRdb lists only in-frame clones, some missing. This table holds a few hundred thousand clones, approximately 80% found once. The sequenced sample consisted of PBMCs. The receptors derive from a girl between 10 and 17 years old in good health and CMV-seronegative.

This chain joins TRBV5-4 and TRBJ2-5, with a weak D call TRBD1 (6 bases). The end of the DNA is better explained by TRBJ2-7, so the J call may be wrong. Germline loops: CDR1 SGHNT, CDR2 YYREEE (reference sequence). CDR3 length: 12 amino acids. The DNA of the CDR3 is TGTGCCAGCAGCTTGACAGGGAACGAGCAGTACTTC. Encoded protein: CASSLTGNEQYF.

This clone was found once. The DNA for the CDR3 is TGTGCCAGCAGCTTAAGGAGGAACACTGAAGCTTTCTTT. This encodes CASSLRRNTEAFF. The V and J genes are TRBV7-3 and TRBJ1-1, with D hard to call. V was pared by 1 base and J by 1 base, with 4 bases between. This CDR3 has 13 residues. Germline CDR1 is SGHTA and CDR2 is FQGTGA.

This chain joins TRBV7-8 and TRBJ2-5; D possibly corresponds to TRBD2 (5 bases). Per germline, CDR1 SGHVS and CDR2 FQNEAQ. CDR3 length equals 14 residues. V lost 5 bases, J lost 2 bases, and 12 bases lay in between. The DNA for the CDR3 is TGTGCCAGCAGCGATCCGGGAAGACAAGAGACCCAGTACTTC. It is translated as CASSDPGRQETQYF. The full variable domain, rest sourced from reference TRBV7-8 and TRBJ2-5, is GAGVSQSPRYKVAKRGQDVALRCDPISGHVSLFWYQQALGQGPEFLTYFQNEAQLDKSGLPSDRFFAERPEGSVSTLKIQRTQQEDSAVYLCASSDPGRQETQYFGPGTRLLVL.

The DNA of the CDR3 is TGTGCCAGCTCACCACCCCCGGGGGGGGAGACCCAGTACTTC. Amino acid sequence: CASSPPPGGETQYF. V and J are TRBV18 and TRBJ2-5; TRBD2 matches 8 bases. This CDR3 contains 14 residues. J lost 5 bases, V lost 0 bases, and 2 bases had no gene match. Germline CDR1 reads KGHSH; CDR2 reads LQKENI.

This chain connects TRBV18 to TRBJ1-5; D not resolved. This CDR3 region has 14 residues. Germline CDR1 KGHSH, CDR2 LQKENI. Deletions cut 4 bases from V and 0 bases from J, with 7 bases between. The CDR3 DNA reads as TGTGCCAGCTCACGAGAGAATAGCAATCAGCCCCAGCATTTT. Amino acids: CASSRENSNQPQHF.

Only a few counts were recorded for this clone. The chain is built from TRBV29-1 and TRBJ1-1; D possibly corresponds to TRBD1 (5 bases). Germline V gives CDR1 SQVTM, CDR2 ANQGSEA. The CDR3 consists of 14 residues. V shed 2 bases and J shed 5 bases, with 15 bases lying between them. CDR3 nucleotide sequence: TGCAGCGTTGAACTCGGGTTCGGGGGGACTGAAGCTTTCTTT. Its protein product is CSVELGFGGTEAFF.

The genes are TRBV15 and TRBJ2-2; 8 positions match TRBD2. Germline CDR1 is LNHNV and CDR2 is YYDKDF (reference sequence). Trimming removed 5 bases from V and 1 base from J; junction bases left unmatched: 9. The CDR3 runs 17 residues. CDR3 DNA: TGTGCCACCAGCCTAACGGCTAGCGGGTTGAACACCGGGGAGCTGTTTTTT. Amino acids: CATSLTASGLNTGELFF.

This clone was counted between two and nine times. This sequence joins TRBV5-1 and TRBJ1-1, with D unresolved. The CDR3 is made up of 13 amino acids. Per the germline V gene, CDR1 is SGHRS and CDR2 is YFSETQ. Trimming cost V 0 bases and J 3 bases, with 6 bases left between them. The CDR3 nucleotides read TGCGCCAGCAGCTTGGGGCAGGACACTGAAGCTTTCTTT. It is translated as CASSLGQDTEAFF.

This clone turned up a few times. The chain joins TRBV6-1 to TRBJ1-4; unclear D gene. Trimming took 4 bases from V and 2 from J, leaving 8 bases between them. The CDR3 length is 14 residues. Germline V CDR1 and CDR2: MNHNS, SASEGT. The CDR3 sequence is CASSVTYTNEKLFF. The DNA for the CDR3 is TGTGCCAGCAGTGTTACCTATACTAATGAAAAACTGTTTTTT.

This chain uses TRBV11-2 with TRBJ2-7; 8 bases are a match to TRBD2. The CDR3 totals 16 residues. Germline CDR1 SGHAT, CDR2 FQNNGV. The ends lost 5 bases at V and 2 bases at J; junction bases unmatched: 11. CDR3 sequence reads: CASSRTIAGRTYEQYF. The CDR3 bases are TGTGCCAGCAGCCGAACTATAGCGGGAAGAACCTACGAGCAGTACTTC.

This chain links TRBV5-6 with TRBJ2-3, with D possibly TRBD2 on 7 matching bases. Germline CDR1 and CDR2: SGHDT and YYEEEE. Trimming left V 0 bases short and J 7 bases short, with 18 bases between. CDR3 length: 16 residues. CDR3 sequence: CASSLEGGAFGYTQYF. CDR3 in DNA: TGTGCCAGCAGCTTGGAGGGGGGGGCCTTTGGGTATACGCAGTATTTT.

The gene calls are TRBV7-8 and TRBJ1-5; 8 bases are shared with TRBD1. The CDR3 loop spans 16 amino acids. Germline V CDR1 and CDR2: SGHVS, FQNEAQ. Germline trimming cut 2 bases from V and 3 bases from J; bases unmatched to any gene: 6. The CDR3 DNA follows: TGTGCCAGCAGCTTATGGACAGGGAGGTTCAATCAGCCCCAGCATTTT. It translates to CASSLWTGRFNQPQHF.

This clone turned up a few times. The chain has TRBV5-1 and TRBJ2-7; TRBD2 is a possible D gene (6 bases). V was trimmed by 7 bases and J by 1 base, leaving 15 bases between them. Germline V gives CDR1 SGHRS, CDR2 YFSETQ. The CDR3 sequence is 14 residues long. CDR3: CASGPRGASYEQYF. The CDR3 bases are TGCGCCAGCGGGCCGCGCGGGGCGTCCTACGAGCAGTACTTC.

The chain uses TRBV29-1 and TRBJ2-3, with 13 bases aligning to TRBD2. This CDR3 region has 17 residues. Trimming removed 5 bases from V and 9 bases from J; junction bases left unmatched: 17. CDR1 and CDR2 from the germline V gene are SQVTM and ANQGSEA. CDR3: CSVSTGTSGAFGRTQYF. The CDR3 region has the DNA TGCAGCGTTTCCACGGGGACTAGCGGGGCGTTTGGGAGAACGCAGTATTTT.

The chain combines TRBV10-3 with TRBJ2-7, with D tentatively TRBD2 (6 bases). Germline V lookup: CDR1 ENHRY, CDR2 SYGVKD. This CDR3 spans 12 amino acids. Trimming shortened V by 3 bases and J by 7 bases, and 10 bases separated the two germline ends. The CDR3 bases are TGTGCCATCAGTGACGGGGGTGTTGAGCAGTACTTC. It specifies CAISDGGVEQYF.

The V call is TRBV2, the J call TRBJ2-4, with a tentative D call TRBD1 (7 bases). V lost 4 bases and J lost 6, with 13 bases in between. Per the germline V gene, CDR1 is SNHLY and CDR2 is FYNNEI. This CDR3 comprises 14 residues. CDR3 residues: CASSGSGGLNIQYF. The CDR3 DNA is TGTGCCAGCAGTGGTTCAGGGGGGTTAAACATTCAGTACTTC. The variable domain in full, with the rest retrieved from reference TRBV2 and TRBJ2-4, is EPEVTQTPSHQVTQMGQEVILRCVPISNHLYFYWYRQILGQKVEFLVSFYNNEISEKSEIFDDQFSVERPDGSNFTLKIRSTKLEDSAMYFCASSGSGGLNIQYFGAGTRLSVL.

V usage is TRBV20-1 and J usage is TRBJ2-3; maybe TRBD2 (6 bases). Trimming stripped 6 bases from V and 5 bases from J, with 6 bases between. Germline lookup yields CDR1 DFQATT and CDR2 SNEGSKA (reference sequence). The CDR3 runs 10 residues. The CDR3 DNA reads TGCAGTGCCGGGGGAGATACGCAGTATTTT. Translated: CSAGGDTQYF.

This clone turned up a few times. The chain recombines TRBV19 with TRBJ1-2; no definite D call. V lost 3 bases, J lost 5 bases, and 16 bases lay in between. The CDR3 length is 15 residues. The germline gives CDR1 LNHDA, CDR2 SQIVND (reference sequence). The DNA of the CDR3 is TGTGCCAGTAGTATCTGGGCGGGGATGAGGTATGGCTACACCTTC. This gives the protein CASSIWAGMRYGYTF.

V gene TRBV7-3 combines with J gene TRBJ2-1, with D possibly being TRBD1 (5 bases). V dropped 7 bases and J dropped 4 bases, with 14 bases sitting between them. This CDR3 is built from 14 residues. Germline V lookup: CDR1 SGHTA, CDR2 FQGTGA. The CDR3 loop reads CASNPPGFYNEQFF. The CDR3 nucleotides are TGTGCCAGCAATCCCCCAGGGTTTTACAATGAGCAGTTCTTC.

The chain links TRBV6-5 to TRBJ1-2; the match to TRBD1 covers 7 bases. The CDR3 is made up of 13 amino acids. Looked up from germline, CDR1 is MNHEY and CDR2 is SVGAGI. With V trimmed by 6 bases and J by 4 bases, 5 bases remained unmatched. CDR3 sequence reads: CASRLGQAYGYTF. The DNA of the CDR3 is TGTGCCAGCAGACTAGGACAGGCCTATGGCTACACCTTC.

The chain has TRBV2 and TRBJ2-1, with D uncertain. Germline CDR1 reads SNHLY; CDR2 reads FYNNEI. The V gene lost 2 bases and the J gene lost 4 bases, with 18 bases spanning the gap. CDR3 length: 17 residues. The chain's CDR3 is CASSENPPGNVYNEQFF. The DNA for the CDR3 is TGTGCCAGCAGTGAAAATCCCCCAGGTAATGTGTACAATGAGCAGTTCTTC.

This clone is a singleton in its sample. V gene TRBV5-1 combines with J gene TRBJ1-5; 10 positions agree with TRBD1. Trimming removed 4 bases from V and 0 bases from J; junction bases left unmatched: 10. CDR1 and CDR2 from the germline V gene are SGHRS and YFSETQ. This CDR3 has 18 residues. In nucleotides, the CDR3 is TGCGCCAGCAGCCCGGAGGACAGGGGGTTAATTAGCAATCAGCCCCAGCATTTT. Translated, it gives CASSPEDRGLISNQPQHF.

This clone was seen a single time. CDR3 nucleotide sequence: TGCGCCAGCAGCTCCAACTACAGACAGCGAAGCTCCTACAATGAGCAGTTCTTC. It codes for CASSSNYRQRSSYNEQFF. The chain employs TRBV5-1 and TRBJ2-1, with D maybe TRBD1 (5 bases). V was pared by 3 bases and J by 0 bases, with 19 bases between. This CDR3 contains 18 residues. Per the germline V gene, CDR1 is SGHRS and CDR2 is YFSETQ. The whole variable domain, remainder taken from reference TRBV5-1 and TRBJ2-1, is KAGVTQTPRYLIKTRGQQVTLSCSPISGHRSVSWYQQTPGQGLQFLFEYFSETQRNKGNFPGRFSGRQFSNSRSEMNVSTLELGDSALYLCASSSNYRQRSSYNEQFFGPGTRLTVL.

This sequence joins TRBV7-3 and TRBJ2-3, with D possibly TRBD1 on 6 matching bases. Trimming took off 4 bases at V and 1 base at J, with 15 bases between the two ends. CDR3 length: 16 residues. Germline lookup yields CDR1 SGHTA and CDR2 FQGTGA. CDR3 DNA: TGTGCCAGCAGCTCAGTACCGGGACAAGGCACAGATACGCAGTATTTT. Protein sequence: CASSSVPGQGTDTQYF. Filled out from reference TRBV7-3 and TRBJ2-3, the complete variable domain reads GAGVSQTPSNKVTEKGKYVELRCDPISGHTALYWYRQSLGQGPEFLIYFQGTGAADDSGLPNDRFFAVRPEGSVSTLKIQRTERGDSAVYLCASSSVPGQGTDTQYFGPGTRLTVL.

V gene TRBV15 combines with J gene TRBJ2-7; D is unresolved. Per the germline V gene, CDR1 is LNHNV and CDR2 is YYDKDF (reference sequence). This CDR3 region has 15 residues. V shed 0 bases and J shed 0 bases, with 9 bases lying between them. In DNA, the CDR3 is TGTGCCACCAGCAGAGATAGGAGTTACTCCTACGAGCAGTACTTC. Its protein product is CATSRDRSYSYEQYF.

The J gene is TRBJ2-2, the V gene TRBV5-1; D may be TRBD1 (5 bases). V lost 4 bases and J lost 7, with 5 bases in between. Germline V gene lookup returns CDR1 SGHRS and CDR2 YFSETQ. The CDR3 consists of 11 residues. The CDR3 spells CASSQGGELFF. CDR3 DNA sequence: TGCGCCAGCAGCCAGGGCGGGGAGCTGTTTTTT.

The gene calls are TRBV29-1 and TRBJ2-3; D is undetermined. Germline CDR1 SQVTM, CDR2 ANQGSEA. Deletions cut 5 bases from V and 2 bases from J, with 8 bases between. The CDR3 runs to 12 residues. This CDR3 is CSVQRPTDTQYF. The CDR3 coding sequence is TGCAGCGTTCAGCGACCCACAGATACGCAGTATTTT.

This rearrangement joins TRBV5-1 to TRBJ1-2; no definite D call. The CDR3 has 14 amino acids. In germline, CDR1 is SGHRS, CDR2 YFSETQ. Between the trimmed V and J ends, which lost 1 base and 4 bases, there was a span of 11 bases. CDR3 nucleotides: TGCGCCAGCAGCTTGCAGCGGGAAGGCTATGGCTACACCTTC. This translates into CASSLQREGYGYTF.

This chain uses TRBV11-2 with TRBJ1-4, with D possibly TRBD1 on 5 matching bases. V lost 5 bases, J lost 8 bases, and 21 bases lay in between. This CDR3 contains 16 residues. The germline V gene has CDR1 SGHAT and CDR2 FQNNGV. The DNA for the CDR3 is TGTGCCAGCAGCGCCATAACAGGAATCCCGCTCGAAAAACTGTTTTTT. Amino acid sequence: CASSAITGIPLEKLFF.